This record covers a single T cell receptor beta chain. From germline, CDR1 is ENHRY and CDR2 SYGVKD. There are 14 residues in the CDR3. V trimming: 10 bases; J trimming: 3 bases; junction bases outside the gene matches: 10. cDNA synthesis used the whole RNA isolate, giving expressed TCRB sequences. Clones were sequenced by immunoSEQ multiplex PCR, and TCRdb holds only the in-frame ones, with some missing. The table shows 150,000 to 160,000 clones, with around 10% occurring only once. This specimen comes from a study of beta chain features in type 1 diabetes. Sequencing used central memory CD4+ T cells from blood. V gene TRBV10-3 combines with J gene TRBJ2-7, with 9 nucleotides matching TRBD2. The receptor comes from a man younger than 30 in good health. The CDR3 nucleotides read TGTGCCACCCGACGACTAGCGGACAACTACGAGCAGTACTTC. Protein: CATRRLADNYEQYF.